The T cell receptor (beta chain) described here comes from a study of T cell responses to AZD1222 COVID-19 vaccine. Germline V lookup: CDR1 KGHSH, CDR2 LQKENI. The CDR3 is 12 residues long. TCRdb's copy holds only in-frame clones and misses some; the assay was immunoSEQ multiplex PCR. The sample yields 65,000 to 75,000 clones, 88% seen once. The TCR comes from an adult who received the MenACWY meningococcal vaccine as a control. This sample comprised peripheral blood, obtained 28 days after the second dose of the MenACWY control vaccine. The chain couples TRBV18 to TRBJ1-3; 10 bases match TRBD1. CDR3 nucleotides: TGTTCCGCCCGGGACAGGGGAGACACCATATATTTT. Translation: CSARDRGDTIYF.